These 17 T cell receptor beta chains share one sample of origin, sequenced in a study of T-cell memory formation after mild COVID-19. One entry per CDR3 protein results from TCRdb running MiXCR on the 5' RACE reads. The sample consists of 180,000 or so distinct CDR3 sequences, 9.5% to 13% of them appearing once. Specimen: PBMCs or a T cell subset sorted from them (not recorded which). These receptors were taken from a young man who had mild COVID-19 (a few samples of this study predate the infection). Cell type and time point are not known.

The chain combines TRBV5-1 with TRBJ2-5; 8 bases agree with TRBD2. Unmatched junction bases numbered 8, after V lost 5 bases and J lost 2 bases. This CDR3 is built from 15 residues. CDR1 is SGHRS and CDR2 is YFSETQ in the germline V gene. As DNA, the CDR3 is TGCGCCAGCAGTTTTGCGGGGACTAGACAAGAGACCCAGTACTTC. It translates to CASSFAGTRQETQYF. The full variable domain, with the rest looked up from reference TRBV5-1 and TRBJ2-5, is KAGVTQTPRYLIKTRGQQVTLSCSPISGHRSVSWYQQTPGQGLQFLFEYFSETQRNKGNFPGRFSGRQFSNSRSEMNVSTLELGDSALYLCASSFAGTRQETQYFGPGTRLLVL.

This clonotype was counted a few times. The V gene is TRBV20-1, the J gene TRBJ2-1; unclear D gene. The CDR3 spans 11 residues. V was cut by 3 bases and J by 7 bases, with 7 bases left in between. Germline V lookup: CDR1 DFQATT, CDR2 SNEGSKA (reference sequence). CDR3 in DNA: TGCAGTGCTAGTCGGGCGAATGAGCAGTTCTTC. Its translation: CSASRANEQFF.

This clonotype was observed a few times. This sequence joins TRBV7-3 and TRBJ1-5; D call uncertain. V gave up 0 bases and J gave up 6 bases, with 3 bases separating them. CDR1 is SGHTA, CDR2 FQGTGA, per germline. This CDR3 is 12 amino acids long. CDR3 region: CASSLTFQPQHF. DNA for the CDR3: TGTGCCAGCAGCTTAACGTTTCAGCCCCAGCATTTT.

This clonotype showed up just a few times. The chain combines TRBV7-9 with TRBJ2-1; unclear D gene. Between the trimmed V and J ends, which lost 4 bases and 7 bases, there was a span of 8 bases. This CDR3 has 12 amino acids. CDR1 is SEHNR and CDR2 is FQNEAQ in the germline V gene (reference sequence). This chain's CDR3 is CASSSGWNEQFF. CDR3 in DNA: TGTGCCAGCAGCTCTGGGTGGAATGAGCAGTTCTTC.

This clonotype has just one count. The DNA for the CDR3 is TGTGCCAGTAGTATGTGGGGGGCAAGCACTGAAGCTTTCTTT. Amino acid sequence: CASSMWGASTEAFF. V usage is TRBV19 and J usage is TRBJ1-1, with D possibly matching TRBD1 (6 bases). The CDR3 is made up of 14 amino acids. The V gene's germline CDR1 is LNHDA and CDR2 SQIVND (reference sequence). V was pared by 3 bases and J by 4 bases, with 12 bases between.

This clonotype was observed a handful of times. The chain has TRBV6-2 or TRBV6-3 and TRBJ2-1; D may correspond to TRBD1 or TRBD2 (5 bases each). Germline CDR1 is MNHEY and CDR2 is SVGEGT. The CDR3 has 18 residues. V gave up 2 bases and J gave up 4 bases, with 21 bases separating them. The CDR3 loop reads CASSYPKVWGWSYNEQFF. The CDR3 coding sequence is TGTGCCAGCAGTTACCCGAAGGTATGGGGGTGGAGTTACAATGAGCAGTTCTTC.

The V call is TRBV19, the J call TRBJ1-5; TRBD1 might be the D (5 bases). V lost 5 bases to trimming and J lost 5 bases, with 13 bases between them. CDR1 is LNHDA, CDR2 SQIVND, per germline (reference sequence). The length of the CDR3 is 14 residues. The CDR3: CASSVEGPHQPQHF. DNA of the CDR3: TGTGCCAGTAGTGTGGAGGGGCCCCATCAGCCCCAGCATTTT.

The V gene is TRBV5-1, the J gene TRBJ2-3; 11 bases align to TRBD2. The CDR3 has 15 amino acids. Losses at the gene ends were 1 base for V and 7 bases for J; bases not matched to a gene: 5. Germline V gene lookup returns CDR1 SGHRS and CDR2 YFSETQ. In nucleotides, the CDR3 is TGCGCCAGCAGCTTGACTAGCGGGGGTATAAATACGCAGTATTTT. Its protein product is CASSLTSGGINTQYF.

The genes are TRBV6-2 or TRBV6-3 and TRBJ1-1, with D hard to call. The CDR3 sequence is 12 residues long. Trimming took 9 bases from V and 2 from J, leaving 10 bases between them. CDR1 is MNHEY, CDR2 SVGEGT, per germline. The CDR3, as DNA: TGTGCCAGTTGCAGGCGAAACACTGAAGCTTTCTTT. Translated, it gives CASCRRNTEAFF.

This chain joins TRBV12-3 or TRBV12-4 and TRBJ2-1; D tentatively reads TRBD1 or TRBD2 (6 bases each). CDR3 size: 16 residues. Between the trimmed V and J ends, which lost 2 bases and 4 bases, there was a span of 15 bases. The CDR3 sequence: CASSLRGGGTYNEQFF. CDR3 nucleotide sequence: TGTGCCAGCAGTTTAAGAGGAGGGGGGACGTACAATGAGCAGTTCTTC.

This clonotype was seen only a few times. J is TRBJ1-5 and V is TRBV18; 7 nucleotides match TRBD1. Trimming cost V 5 bases and J 0 bases; bases outside gene matches: 1. The length of the CDR3 is 14 residues. Germline values: CDR1 KGHSH, CDR2 LQKENI. Here the CDR3 DNA reads TGTGCCAGCTCAGGGACAGATAGCAATCAGCCCCAGCATTTT. This sequence encodes CASSGTDSNQPQHF.

In its sample, this clonotype was seen a few times. The chain is built from TRBV7-2 and TRBJ1-4, with TRBD1 matching over 9 bases. CDR1 is SGHTA, CDR2 FQGNSA, per germline. CDR3 length: 14 residues. The trim removed 5 bases at V and 7 bases at J, leaving 5 bases unmatched. CDR3 in amino acids: CASSGQGWGEKLFF. The DNA of the CDR3 is TGTGCCAGCAGCGGACAGGGGTGGGGTGAAAAACTGTTTTTT.

There are a few counts of this clonotype. The chain employs TRBV28 and TRBJ1-5; TRBD1 agrees at 7 bases. V trimming: 7 bases; J trimming: 7 bases; junction bases outside the gene matches: 4. Germline CDR1 reads MDHEN; CDR2 reads SYDVKM. There are 12 residues in the CDR3. Here the CDR3 reads CASKQGGQPQHF. The CDR3 DNA sequence: TGTGCCAGCAAGCAGGGGGGGCAGCCCCAGCATTTT.

This clonotype came up many times. This chain joins TRBV18 and TRBJ2-1; D gene unclear. Germline V gives CDR1 KGHSH, CDR2 LQKENI. Trimming removed 1 base at V and 9 bases at J, with 4 bases between. This CDR3 has 11 amino acids. Written as DNA, the CDR3 is TGTGCCAGCTCACCACGCGGTGAGCAGTTCTTC. It yields the protein CASSPRGEQFF.

Many counts were recorded for this clonotype. The V gene is TRBV5-1, the J gene TRBJ2-3; D could derive from TRBD1 or TRBD2 (6 bases each). V was cut by 1 base and J by 2 bases, with 11 bases left in between. CDR3 length: 15 amino acids. Germline CDR1 and CDR2: SGHRS and YFSETQ. CDR3: CASSLIGGVTDTQYF. Here the CDR3 DNA reads TGCGCCAGCAGCTTGATCGGGGGCGTCACAGATACGCAGTATTTT.

V gene TRBV9 combines with J gene TRBJ2-5, with a tentative D call TRBD2 (5 bases). Germline V lookup: CDR1 SGDLS, CDR2 YYNGEE. Trimming took 0 bases from V and 3 from J, leaving 12 bases between them. This CDR3 has 15 residues. CDR3 loop: CASSVAAVGEETQYF. As DNA, the CDR3 is TGTGCCAGCAGCGTAGCGGCGGTCGGGGAAGAGACCCAGTACTTC.

This clonotype was counted between two and nine times. This sequence joins TRBV4-2 and TRBJ2-3; no clear D. The CDR3 contains 14 residues. Germline CDR1 and CDR2: LGHNA and YNFKEQ. Between the trimmed V and J ends, which lost 1 base and 0 bases, there was a span of 5 bases. The CDR3 protein is CASSQAVSTDTQYF. The CDR3 DNA reads as TGTGCCAGCAGCCAAGCAGTCAGCACAGATACGCAGTATTTT.